This paragraph reports one TCR beta chain. What it binds is unknown. Sequencing was performed with immunoSEQ multiplex PCR; in TCRdb, only in-frame clones are kept and a portion is missing. The sample shows roughly 15,000 clones, around 62% of them seen only once. The source of the sample is a study of T cell clonotyping in hematopoietic cell transplantation. Study context: Samples: about 28 days before transplant, then days 30, 100 and 180 after.

Study-wide results and caveats: At the given depth, recipient repertoires were over 97% de novo clonotypes. Recipient TCR diversity dropped after transplant; expanded clonotypes rose from day 30 to 180.

Sequencing was performed on PBMCs. The TCR sequence derives from a human donor who either received an allogeneic hematopoietic cell transplant for a myeloid malignancy or was a related donor (not recorded which). Some clones in this sample may be carry-over from other donors' samples.

The CDR3 bases are TGCGCCAGTTCACTAGCAGGGGGAGATGAAAAACTGTTTTTT. Its translation is CASSLAGGDEKLFF. The chain joins TRBV5-1 to TRBJ1-4; TRBD1 matches 7 bases. V shed 8 bases, J shed 6 bases, and the junction held 10 bases outside the gene matches. The CDR3 spans 14 residues. CDR1 is SGHRS and CDR2 is YFSETQ in the germline V gene. The variable domain in full, completed from reference TRBV5-1 and TRBJ1-4, reads KAGVTQTPRYLIKTRGQQVTLSCSPISGHRSVSWYQQTPGQGLQFLFEYFSETQRNKGNFPGRFSGRQFSNSRSEMNVSTLELGDSALYLCASSLAGGDEKLFFGSGTQLSVL.